What follows are 23 T cell receptor beta chains derived from one specimen sequenced in a study of shared clonotypes between healthy human individuals. Sequenced by immunoSEQ multiplex PCR; TCRdb stores in-frame clones only, minus some. The sample yields fewer than 650,000 clones, about 79% seen once. The sequencing sample was made of PBMCs. These receptors came from a woman aged 40 to 50 in good health. Some clones in this sample may be carry-over from other donors' samples.

This sequence joins TRBV5-4 and TRBJ2-5; D tentatively reads TRBD1 or TRBD2 (5 bases each). Trimming left V 5 bases short and J 1 base short, with 9 bases between. The CDR3 has 13 amino acids. Germline V CDR1 and CDR2: SGHNT, YYREEE (reference sequence). The CDR3 DNA follows: TGTGCCAGCAGGAGGGACCCCCAAGAGACCCAGTACTTC. This gives the protein CASRRDPQETQYF.

As for this clone: The sample contains more than one DNA sequence encoding this CDR3. This chain links TRBV30 with TRBJ1-2, with D uncertain. Trimming shortened V by 2 bases and J by 6 bases, and 16 bases separated the two germline ends. The CDR3 sequence is 14 residues long. Germline lookup yields CDR1 GTSNPN and CDR2 SVGIG (reference sequence). For the CDR3, the DNA is TGTGCCTGGAGTACGGATTCGGCGTACCATGGCTACACCTTC. Translation gives CAWSTDSAYHGYTF.

The rearrangement uses TRBV9 and TRBJ1-1; D is unclear. Looked up from germline, CDR1 is SGDLS and CDR2 is YYNGEE. The CDR3 runs 13 residues. V was trimmed by 3 bases and J by 0 bases, leaving 6 bases between them. DNA of the CDR3: TGTGCCAGCAGCGCGTCCCTGAACACTGAAGCTTTCTTT. Translating gives CASSASLNTEAFF.

This sequence joins TRBV18 and TRBJ1-5, with D tentatively TRBD1 (5 bases). Trimming removed 5 bases from V and 2 bases from J, with 16 bases in between. The germline V gene has CDR1 KGHSH and CDR2 LQKENI. There are 16 residues in the CDR3. The CDR3 DNA reads TGTGCCAGCTCAAGTTACGGGGGAGAGGGCAATCAGCCCCAGCATTTT. It is translated as CASSSYGGEGNQPQHF. The variable domain in full, with the rest retrieved from reference TRBV18 and TRBJ1-5, is NAGVMQNPRHLVRRRGQEARLRCSPMKGHSHVYWYRQLPEEGLKFMVYLQKENIIDESGMPKERFSAEFPKEGPSILRIQQVVRGDSAAYFCASSSYGGEGNQPQHFGDGTRLSIL.

The chain has TRBV7-8 and TRBJ2-7; D is undetermined. Germline V CDR1 and CDR2: SGHVS, FQNEAQ. The CDR3 has 14 residues. The V gene lost 3 bases and the J gene lost 0 bases, with 9 bases spanning the gap. The CDR3 DNA reads as TGTGCCAGCAGCTTTTCTACGAGCTCCTACGAGCAGTACTTC. Its protein is CASSFSTSSYEQYF.

The chain couples TRBV7-2 to TRBJ1-5; 8 positions agree with TRBD1. The CDR3 is 15 residues long. V trimming: 5 bases; J trimming: 6 bases; junction bases outside the gene matches: 9. Germline V gene lookup returns CDR1 SGHTA and CDR2 FQGNSA. This chain's CDR3 is CASSLSTGGRQPQHF. The CDR3 DNA is TGTGCCAGCAGCCTATCTACAGGGGGGCGTCAGCCCCAGCATTTT.

This clone was detected only a few times. This CDR3 is CASSPAAGTGGSSGANVLTF. The CDR3 DNA reads TGTGCCAGCTCACCGGCTGCGGGGACAGGGGGCAGCTCTGGGGCCAACGTCCTGACTTTC. The V and J genes are TRBV18 and TRBJ2-6, with 12 bases identical to TRBD1. The ends lost 3 bases at V and 0 bases at J; junction bases unmatched: 9. Germline V gene sequence: CDR1 KGHSH, CDR2 LQKENI. This CDR3 is built from 20 residues.

This clone occurred many times. Different DNA sequences within this sample yield the same CDR3. The chain uses TRBV15 and TRBJ2-6, with D maybe TRBD2 (6 bases). Deletions cut 1 base from V and 4 bases from J, with 11 bases between. This CDR3 comprises 16 residues. Looked up from germline, CDR1 is LNHNV and CDR2 is YYDKDF (reference sequence). The CDR3 loop is CATSRGGARGANVLTF. In DNA form, the CDR3 reads TGTGCCACCAGCAGAGGCGGGGCGCGGGGGGCCAACGTCCTGACTTTC.

The rearrangement uses TRBV28 and TRBJ2-3, with TRBD2 matching over 14 bases. Germline assignment: CDR1 MDHEN and CDR2 SYDVKM. V gave up 6 bases and J gave up 6 bases; unmatched junction bases: 8. The CDR3 has 16 amino acids. The CDR3 DNA follows: TGTGCCAGCAGATTGAGACTAGCGGGAGGGGGGGATACGCAGTATTTT. Translating it yields CASRLRLAGGGDTQYF.

There are a few counts of this clone. A much larger clone differs by one base, so this may be a read error. The chain has TRBV4-1 and TRBJ2-2; the match to TRBD2 covers 14 bases. The CDR3 sequence is 18 residues long. CDR1 and CDR2 from the germline V gene are MGHRA and YSYEKL. Here the CDR3 reads CASSQGGLAGVGTEELFF. Here the CDR3 DNA reads TGCGCCAGCAGCCAAGGGGGACTAGCGGGAGTGGGTACCGAGGAGCTGTTTTTT.

This rearrangement joins TRBV5-1 to TRBJ2-7, with TRBD1 identical over 7 bases. The germline V gene has CDR1 SGHRS and CDR2 YFSETQ. This CDR3 has 14 residues. J lost 2 bases, V lost 2 bases, and 4 bases had no gene match. In nucleotides, the CDR3 is TGCGCCAGCAGCTTCTCCGGGACAGCCTACGAGCAGTACTTC. This sequence encodes CASSFSGTAYEQYF.

The chain recombines TRBV9 with TRBJ2-1, with D hard to call. The germline V gene encodes CDR1 SGDLS and CDR2 YYNGEE. V was cut by 0 bases and J by 5 bases, with 15 bases left in between. This CDR3 is 16 amino acids long. CDR3 bases: TGTGCCAGCAGCGTAGGGTCCACCGCCCGGAACAATGAGCAGTTCTTC. Translated: CASSVGSTARNNEQFF.

The V call is TRBV11-2, the J call TRBJ2-3, with D perhaps matching TRBD2 (5 bases). In germline, CDR1 is SGHAT, CDR2 FQNNGV. With 4 bases removed from V and 5 bases from J, the gap between germline ends came to 19 bases. The CDR3 extends over 16 amino acids. This CDR3 reads CASSSGLARVRDTQYF. In DNA, the CDR3 is TGTGCCAGCAGCTCTGGTCTAGCACGAGTCAGAGATACGCAGTATTTT.

The CDR3 DNA sequence: TGTGCCAGCACCGGAACGGCTAGCGGGAGAATTGAGCAGTTCTTC. Its translation: CASTGTASGRIEQFF. V gene TRBV11-2 combines with J gene TRBJ2-1; 10 positions match TRBD2. The CDR3 loop spans 15 amino acids. Germline assignment: CDR1 SGHAT and CDR2 FQNNGV. With 7 bases clipped from V and 9 bases from J, the junction kept 12 bases outside the gene matches.

This chain uses TRBV5-1 with TRBJ1-3, with TRBD1 identical over 7 bases. Germline V gene sequence: CDR1 SGHRS, CDR2 YFSETQ. V lost 3 bases, J lost 7 bases, and 13 bases stayed unmatched. The CDR3 has 16 amino acids. DNA of the CDR3: TGCGCCAGCAGCTCCGGGACAGCCCGAAAATGGAACACCATATATTTT. Translated: CASSSGTARKWNTIYF.

This chain joins TRBV13 and TRBJ2-7; D gene unclear. Trimming took off 0 bases at V and 4 bases at J, with 10 bases between the two ends. The CDR3 has 14 amino acids. Germline CDR1 PRHDT, CDR2 FYEKMQ (reference sequence). The CDR3, as DNA: TGTGCCAGCAGCTTAGGCGCAGGAGATTACGAGCAGTACTTC. It translates to CASSLGAGDYEQYF.

The chain carries TRBV9 and TRBJ2-7; D is unresolved. Trimming took 5 bases from V and 4 from J, leaving 10 bases between them. CDR3 length: 12 residues. Germline V lookup: CDR1 SGDLS, CDR2 YYNGEE. The CDR3 sequence is CASRSPSYEQYF. The CDR3, as DNA: TGTGCCAGCAGGTCCCCCTCGTACGAGCAGTACTTC.

This clone was seen many times. The chain recombines TRBV9 with TRBJ2-5; D tentatively reads TRBD1 or TRBD2 (5 bases each). Trimming left V 4 bases short and J 5 bases short, with 18 bases between. This CDR3 contains 15 residues. CDR1 is SGDLS, CDR2 YYNGEE, per germline. The DNA for the CDR3 is TGTGCCAGCAGCCCACCGGGGACGGCAGCCGAGACCCAGTACTTC. Its protein product is CASSPPGTAAETQYF. Filled out from reference TRBV9 and TRBJ2-5, the complete variable domain reads DSGVTQTPKHLITATGQRVTLRCSPRSGDLSVYWYQQSLDQGLQFLIQYYNGEERAKGNILERFSAQQFPDLHSELNLSSLELGDSALYFCASSPPGTAAETQYFGPGTRLLVL.

This clone was seen more than once but under ten times. The V and J genes are TRBV27 and TRBJ1-5, with a tentative D call TRBD1 (5 bases). This CDR3 comprises 13 residues. Germline CDR1 is MNHEY and CDR2 is SMNVEV (reference sequence). V gave up 7 bases and J gave up 2 bases, with 9 bases separating them. The CDR3 reads CASTSGGNQPQHF. As DNA, the CDR3 is TGTGCCAGCACGTCGGGGGGCAATCAGCCCCAGCATTTT.

The chain couples TRBV11-3 to TRBJ1-1; perhaps TRBD1 as D (5 bases). V dropped 2 bases and J dropped 7 bases, with 14 bases sitting between them. The CDR3 extends over 14 amino acids. Germline V gives CDR1 SGHNT, CDR2 YENEEA. The CDR3 reads CASSLNQAQGEAFF. The CDR3 nucleotides are TGTGCCAGCAGCTTAAACCAGGCCCAGGGTGAAGCTTTCTTT. Complete variable domain (other parts from reference TRBV11-3 and TRBJ1-1): EAGVVQSPRYKIIEKKQPVAFWCNPISGHNTLYWYLQNLGQGPELLIRYENEEAVDDSQLPKDRFSAERLKGVDSTLKIQPAELGDSAVYLCASSLNQAQGEAFFGQGTRLTVV.

The gene calls are TRBV28 and TRBJ1-5; D unresolved. The CDR3 runs to 12 residues. Germline lookup yields CDR1 MDHEN and CDR2 SYDVKM. V lost 6 bases, J lost 7 bases, and 10 bases lay in between. The CDR3 DNA reads TGTGCCAGCAGCCTCTCGAGGCAGCCCCAGCATTTT. It encodes CASSLSRQPQHF.

V and J are TRBV5-4 and TRBJ2-3, with TRBD1 matching 7 bases. This CDR3 is built from 15 residues. Germline V gene sequence: CDR1 SGHNT, CDR2 YYREEE (reference sequence). Trimming at V came to 2 bases and at J to 0 bases, leaving 3 bases not matched to a gene. The CDR3 DNA reads TGTGCCAGCAGCTTCTCGACAGGGAGCACAGATACGCAGTATTTT. Residues: CASSFSTGSTDTQYF.

The chain uses TRBV28 and TRBJ1-2; 7 nucleotides line up with TRBD1. This CDR3 has 16 residues. With V trimmed by 6 bases and J by 8 bases, 18 bases remained unmatched. Germline lookup yields CDR1 MDHEN and CDR2 SYDVKM. CDR3 in amino acids: CASRTSQGNNGEGYTF. The CDR3 DNA reads as TGTGCCAGCAGGACCTCACAGGGGAACAACGGAGAAGGCTACACCTTC.